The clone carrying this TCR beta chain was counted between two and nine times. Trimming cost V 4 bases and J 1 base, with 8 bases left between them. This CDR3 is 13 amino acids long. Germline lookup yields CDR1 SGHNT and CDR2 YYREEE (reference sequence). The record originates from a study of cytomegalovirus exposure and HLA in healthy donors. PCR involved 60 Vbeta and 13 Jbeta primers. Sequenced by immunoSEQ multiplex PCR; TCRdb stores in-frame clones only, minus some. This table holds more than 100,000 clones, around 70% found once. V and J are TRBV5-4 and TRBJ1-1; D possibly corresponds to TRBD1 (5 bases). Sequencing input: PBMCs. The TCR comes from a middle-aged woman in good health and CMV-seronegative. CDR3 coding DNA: TGTGCCAGCAGCCCGGACAAGAACACTGAAGCTTTCTTT. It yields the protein CASSPDKNTEAFF. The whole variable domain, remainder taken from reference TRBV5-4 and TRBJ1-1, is ETGVTQSPTHLIKTRGQQVTLRCSSQSGHNTVSWYQQALGQGPQFIFQYYREEENGRGNFPPRFSGLQFPNYSSELNVNALELDDSALYLCASSPDKNTEAFFGQGTRLTVV.